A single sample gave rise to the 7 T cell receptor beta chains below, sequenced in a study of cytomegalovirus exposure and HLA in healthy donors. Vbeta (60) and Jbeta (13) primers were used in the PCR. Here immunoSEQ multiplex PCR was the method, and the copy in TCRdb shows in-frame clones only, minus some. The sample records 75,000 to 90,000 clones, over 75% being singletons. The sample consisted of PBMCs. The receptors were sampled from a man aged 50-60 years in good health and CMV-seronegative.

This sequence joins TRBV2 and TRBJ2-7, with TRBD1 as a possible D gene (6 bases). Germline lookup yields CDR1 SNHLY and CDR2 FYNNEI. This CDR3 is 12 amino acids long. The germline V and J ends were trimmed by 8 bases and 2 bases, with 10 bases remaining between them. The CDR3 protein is CASGTLAYEQYF. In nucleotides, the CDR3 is TGTGCCAGCGGGACATTGGCCTACGAGCAGTACTTC. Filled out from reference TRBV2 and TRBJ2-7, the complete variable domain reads EPEVTQTPSHQVTQMGQEVILRCVPISNHLYFYWYRQILGQKVEFLVSFYNNEISEKSEIFDDQFSVERPDGSNFTLKIRSTKLEDSAMYFCASGTLAYEQYFGPGTRLTVT.

The DNA for the CDR3 is TGTGCCAGTAGTATATCTAGCGGGGTAACAGATACGCAGTATTTT. Protein sequence: CASSISSGVTDTQYF. V gene TRBV19 combines with J gene TRBJ2-3, with 9 bases that match TRBD2. Germline CDR1 reads LNHDA; CDR2 reads SQIVND (reference sequence). After removal of 2 bases from V and 3 bases from J, the junction contained 3 bases not matched to a gene. This CDR3 has 15 amino acids.

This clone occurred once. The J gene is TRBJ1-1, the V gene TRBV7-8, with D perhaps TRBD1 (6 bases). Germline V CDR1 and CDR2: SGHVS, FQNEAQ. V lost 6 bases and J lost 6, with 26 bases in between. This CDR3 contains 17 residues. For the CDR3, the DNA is TGTGCCAGCAGGACCTTGGGGGGGGCCCCAGGTAGCGCTGAAGCTTTCTTT. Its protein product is CASRTLGGAPGSAEAFF.

CDR3 sequence: CASSARDRGTQPQHF. The CDR3 coding sequence is TGTGCCAGCAGTGCCAGGGACAGGGGAACTCAGCCCCAGCATTTT. The rearrangement uses TRBV6-1 and TRBJ1-5; 10 bases align to TRBD1. In germline, CDR1 is MNHNS, CDR2 SASEGT. V lost 4 bases to trimming and J lost 6 bases; unmatched junction nucleotides: 6. The CDR3 totals 15 residues.

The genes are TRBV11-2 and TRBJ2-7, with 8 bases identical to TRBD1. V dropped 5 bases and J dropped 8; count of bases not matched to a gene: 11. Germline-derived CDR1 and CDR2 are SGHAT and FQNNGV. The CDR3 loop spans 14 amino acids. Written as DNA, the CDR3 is TGTGCCAGCAGCCCAGGGACAGGTCATACGAAGCAGTACTTC. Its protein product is CASSPGTGHTKQYF.

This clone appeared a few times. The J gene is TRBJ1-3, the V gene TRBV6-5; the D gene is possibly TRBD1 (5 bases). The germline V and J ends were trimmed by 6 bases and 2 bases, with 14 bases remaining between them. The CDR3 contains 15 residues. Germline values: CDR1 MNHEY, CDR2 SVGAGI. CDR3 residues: CASSDGGSPGNTIYF. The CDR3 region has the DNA TGTGCCAGCAGCGACGGGGGGAGCCCTGGAAACACCATATATTTT.

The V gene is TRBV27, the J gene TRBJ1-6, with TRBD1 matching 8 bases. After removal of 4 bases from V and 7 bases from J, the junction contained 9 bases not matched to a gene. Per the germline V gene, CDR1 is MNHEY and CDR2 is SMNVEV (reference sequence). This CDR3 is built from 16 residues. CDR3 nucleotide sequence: TGTGCCAGCAGTTCCTTTCCTGACAGGGGAAATTCACCCCTCCACTTT. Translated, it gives CASSSFPDRGNSPLHF.